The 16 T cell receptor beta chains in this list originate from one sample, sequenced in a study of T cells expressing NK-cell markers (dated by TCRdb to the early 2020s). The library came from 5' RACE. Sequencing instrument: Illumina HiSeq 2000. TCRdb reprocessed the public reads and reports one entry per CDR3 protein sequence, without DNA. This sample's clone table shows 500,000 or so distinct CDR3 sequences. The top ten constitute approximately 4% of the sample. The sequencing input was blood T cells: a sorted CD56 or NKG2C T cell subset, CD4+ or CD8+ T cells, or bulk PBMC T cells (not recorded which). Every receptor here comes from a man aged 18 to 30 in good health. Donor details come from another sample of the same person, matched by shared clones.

CDR3 loop: CASSSRLIEGLAGEETQYF. This chain links TRBV7-7 with TRBJ2-5; no DNA is available, so the TRBD2 call from TCRdb remains unchecked. This CDR3 spans 19 amino acids. Germline V gene data show CDR1 as SSHAT and CDR2 as FNYEAQ (reference sequence). The entire variable domain, with the rest obtained from reference TRBV7-7 and TRBJ2-5, is as follows: GAGVSQSPRYKVTKRGQDVTLRCDPISSHATLYWYQQALGQGPEFLTYFNYEAQPDKSGLPSDRFSAERPEGSISTLTIQRTEQRDSAMYRCASSSRLIEGLAGEETQYFGPGTRLLVL.

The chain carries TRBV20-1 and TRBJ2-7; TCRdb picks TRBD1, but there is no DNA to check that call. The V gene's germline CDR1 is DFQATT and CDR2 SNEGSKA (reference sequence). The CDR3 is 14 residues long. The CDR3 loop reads CSASPGGRAYEQYF.

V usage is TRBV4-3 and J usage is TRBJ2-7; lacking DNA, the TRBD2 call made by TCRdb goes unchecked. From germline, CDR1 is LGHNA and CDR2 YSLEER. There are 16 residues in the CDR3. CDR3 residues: CASSPYLAGGSHEQYF.

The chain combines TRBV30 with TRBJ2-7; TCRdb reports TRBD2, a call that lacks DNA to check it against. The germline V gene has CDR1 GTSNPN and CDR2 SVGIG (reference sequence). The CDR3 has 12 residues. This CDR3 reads CALRGLNYEQYF.

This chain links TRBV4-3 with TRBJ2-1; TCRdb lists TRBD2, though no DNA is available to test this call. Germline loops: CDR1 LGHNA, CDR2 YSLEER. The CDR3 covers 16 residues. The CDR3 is CASSRDVAETWNEQFF.

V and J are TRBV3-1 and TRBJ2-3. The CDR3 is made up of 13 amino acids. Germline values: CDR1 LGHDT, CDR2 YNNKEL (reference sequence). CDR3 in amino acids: CASRRTNTDTQYF.

CDR3: CASRPRGQDSTDTQYF. The V gene is TRBV12-3 or TRBV12-4, the J gene TRBJ2-3; lacking DNA, the TRBD1 call made by TCRdb goes unchecked. The CDR3 is 16 residues long.

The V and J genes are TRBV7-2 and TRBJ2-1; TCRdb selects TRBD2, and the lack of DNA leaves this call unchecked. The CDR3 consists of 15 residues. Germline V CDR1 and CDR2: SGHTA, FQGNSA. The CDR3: CASSLRASGNHEQFF.

CDR3 sequence: CASTFRRGGYNEQFF. The gene calls are TRBV7-2 and TRBJ2-1; there is no DNA to check the TCRdb D call of TRBD1. There are 15 residues in the CDR3. The germline CDR1 and CDR2 sequences are SGHTA and FQGNSA.

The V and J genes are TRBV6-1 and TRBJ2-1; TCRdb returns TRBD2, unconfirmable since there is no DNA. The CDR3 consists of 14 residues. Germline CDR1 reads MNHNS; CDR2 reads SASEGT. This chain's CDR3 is CASPGTSGSWAQFF.

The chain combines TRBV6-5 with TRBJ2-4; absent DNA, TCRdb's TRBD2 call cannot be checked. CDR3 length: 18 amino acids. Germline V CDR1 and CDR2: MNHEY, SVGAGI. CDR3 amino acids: CASSYSSRALLAKNIQYF.

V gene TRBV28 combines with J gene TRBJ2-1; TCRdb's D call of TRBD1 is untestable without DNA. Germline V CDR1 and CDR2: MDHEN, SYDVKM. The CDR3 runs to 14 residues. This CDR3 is CASGRDRSRGEQFF.

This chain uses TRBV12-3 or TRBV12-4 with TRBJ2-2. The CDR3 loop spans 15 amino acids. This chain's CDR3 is CASSQMEPDTGELFF.

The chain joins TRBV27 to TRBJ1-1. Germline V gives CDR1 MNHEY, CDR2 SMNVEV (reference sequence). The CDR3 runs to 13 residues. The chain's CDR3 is CASSLSGFTEAFF.

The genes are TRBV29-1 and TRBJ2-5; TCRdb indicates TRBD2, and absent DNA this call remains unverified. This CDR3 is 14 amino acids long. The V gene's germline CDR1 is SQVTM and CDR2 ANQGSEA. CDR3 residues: CSVAAGGVQETQYF.

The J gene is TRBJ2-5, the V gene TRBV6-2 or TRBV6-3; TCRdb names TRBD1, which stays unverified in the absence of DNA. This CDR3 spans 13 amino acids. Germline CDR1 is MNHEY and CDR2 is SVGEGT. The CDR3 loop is CASNRLSQETQYF.